This T cell receptor beta chain derives from a study of blood T cell repertoires in COVID-19. As for the study in general: Both acute and convalescent COVID-19 samples were obtained from the United States, Italy and Spain. T cells, B-cell-depleted T cells, or PBMCs provided the cDNA or gDNA that served as material.

Original methodology: Amplifying reference gene primers gave estimates of nucleated cell counts. The table came from immunoSEQ multiplex PCR; TCRdb's copy has only in-frame clones and leaves some out. V and J calls and clone size come straight from that table; D and trimming were deduced from the DNA. The sample has over 100,000 clones; around nine tenths are singletons. This clone turned up a few times. The CDR3 is 14 amino acids. V lost 2 bases and J lost 8, with 15 bases in between. The germline V gene encodes CDR1 SEHNR and CDR2 FQNEAQ (reference sequence). The specimen sequenced was peripheral blood. The V and J genes are TRBV7-9 and TRBJ1-2; D gene ambiguous. This receptor was taken from a woman in her 70s with COVID-19, enrolled during active disease. Written as DNA, the CDR3 is TGTGCCAGCAGCTTATCTACGCCAGGTGGGGGCTACACCTTC. Translated: CASSLSTPGGGYTF.